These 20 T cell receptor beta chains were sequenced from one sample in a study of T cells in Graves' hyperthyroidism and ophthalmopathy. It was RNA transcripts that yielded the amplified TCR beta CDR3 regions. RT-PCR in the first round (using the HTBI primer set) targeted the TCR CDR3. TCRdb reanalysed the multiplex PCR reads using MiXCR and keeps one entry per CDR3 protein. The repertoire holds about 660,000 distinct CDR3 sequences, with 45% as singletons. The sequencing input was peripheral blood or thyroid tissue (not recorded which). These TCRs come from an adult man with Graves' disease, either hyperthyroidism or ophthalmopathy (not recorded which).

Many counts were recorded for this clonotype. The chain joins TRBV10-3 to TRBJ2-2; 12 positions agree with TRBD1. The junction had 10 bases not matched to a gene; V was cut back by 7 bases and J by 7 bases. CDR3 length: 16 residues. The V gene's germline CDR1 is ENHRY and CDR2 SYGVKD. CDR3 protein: CAINPGTGGESGELFF. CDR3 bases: TGTGCCATCAATCCCGGGACAGGGGGCGAGAGCGGGGAGCTGTTTTTT.

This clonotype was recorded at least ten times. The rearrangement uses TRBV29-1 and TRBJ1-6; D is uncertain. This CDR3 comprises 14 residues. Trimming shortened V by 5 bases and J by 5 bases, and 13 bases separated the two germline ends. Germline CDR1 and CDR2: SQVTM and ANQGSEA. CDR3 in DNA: TGCAGCGTTACCCCAGGACGAAATAATTCACCCCTCCACTTT. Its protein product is CSVTPGRNNSPLHF.

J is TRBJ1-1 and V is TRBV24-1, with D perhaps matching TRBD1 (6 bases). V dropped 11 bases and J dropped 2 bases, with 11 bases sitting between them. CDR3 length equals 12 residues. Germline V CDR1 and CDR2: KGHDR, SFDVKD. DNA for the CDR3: TGTGCCATAACGGACAGAAACACTGAAGCTTTCTTT. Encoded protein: CAITDRNTEAFF.

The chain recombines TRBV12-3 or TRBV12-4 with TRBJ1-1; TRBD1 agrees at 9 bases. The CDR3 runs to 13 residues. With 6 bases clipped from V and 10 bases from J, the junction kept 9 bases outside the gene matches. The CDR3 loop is CASRPGTGLGAFF. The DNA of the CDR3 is TGTGCCAGCAGGCCTGGGACAGGGTTAGGAGCTTTCTTT.

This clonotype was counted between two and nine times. The CDR3 nucleotides are TGTGCCAGCACTCAATGGGACAGGATCAACGAGCAGTACTTC. Translation gives CASTQWDRINEQYF. This rearrangement joins TRBV2 to TRBJ2-7; 8 bases match TRBD1. The CDR3 is made up of 14 amino acids. Germline values: CDR1 SNHLY, CDR2 FYNNEI. J gave up 5 bases and V 7 bases, and 10 bases lay outside the gene matches.

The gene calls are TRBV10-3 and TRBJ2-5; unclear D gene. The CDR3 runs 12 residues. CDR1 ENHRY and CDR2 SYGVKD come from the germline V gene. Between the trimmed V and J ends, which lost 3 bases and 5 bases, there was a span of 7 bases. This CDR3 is CAISEGSETQYF. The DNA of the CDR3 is TGTGCCATCAGTGAAGGGTCGGAGACCCAGTACTTC.

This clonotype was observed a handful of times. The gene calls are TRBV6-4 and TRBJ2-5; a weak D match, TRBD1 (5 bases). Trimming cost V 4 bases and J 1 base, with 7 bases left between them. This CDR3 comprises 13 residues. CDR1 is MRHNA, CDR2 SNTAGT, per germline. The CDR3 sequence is CASSGQFQETQYF. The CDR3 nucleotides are TGTGCCAGCAGTGGACAGTTCCAAGAGACCCAGTACTTC.

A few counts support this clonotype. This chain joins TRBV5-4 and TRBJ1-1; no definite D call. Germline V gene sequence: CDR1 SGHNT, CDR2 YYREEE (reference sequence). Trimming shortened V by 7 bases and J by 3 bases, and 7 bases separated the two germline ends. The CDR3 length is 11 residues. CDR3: CASGDYTEAFF. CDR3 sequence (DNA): TGTGCCAGCGGGGATTACACTGAAGCTTTCTTT.

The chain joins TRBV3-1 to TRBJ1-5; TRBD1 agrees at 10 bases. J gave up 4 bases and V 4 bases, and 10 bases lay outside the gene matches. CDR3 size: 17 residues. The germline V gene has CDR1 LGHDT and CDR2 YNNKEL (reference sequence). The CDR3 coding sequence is TGTGCCAGCAGCCCGGGGAGGGACAGGGGCTTAAATCAGCCCCAGCATTTT. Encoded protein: CASSPGRDRGLNQPQHF.

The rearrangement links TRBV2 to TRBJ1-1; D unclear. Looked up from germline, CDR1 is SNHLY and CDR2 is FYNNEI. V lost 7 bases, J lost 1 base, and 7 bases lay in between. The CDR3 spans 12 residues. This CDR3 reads CASNRRNTEAFF. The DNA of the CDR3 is TGTGCCAGCAATAGGAGGAACACTGAAGCTTTCTTT. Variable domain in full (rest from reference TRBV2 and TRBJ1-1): EPEVTQTPSHQVTQMGQEVILRCVPISNHLYFYWYRQILGQKVEFLVSFYNNEISEKSEIFDDQFSVERPDGSNFTLKIRSTKLEDSAMYFCASNRRNTEAFFGQGTRLTVV.

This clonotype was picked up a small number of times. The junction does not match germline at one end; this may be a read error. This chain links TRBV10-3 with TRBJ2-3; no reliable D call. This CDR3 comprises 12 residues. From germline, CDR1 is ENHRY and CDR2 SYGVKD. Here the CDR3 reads CASSPDADTQYF. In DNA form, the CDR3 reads TGTGCCAGCAGTCCAGACGCAGATACGCAGTATTTT.

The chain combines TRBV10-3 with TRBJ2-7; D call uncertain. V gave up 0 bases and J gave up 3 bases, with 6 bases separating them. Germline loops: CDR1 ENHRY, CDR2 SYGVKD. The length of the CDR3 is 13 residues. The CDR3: CAISESGIYEQYF. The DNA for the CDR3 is TGTGCCATCAGTGAGTCGGGGATCTACGAGCAGTACTTC.

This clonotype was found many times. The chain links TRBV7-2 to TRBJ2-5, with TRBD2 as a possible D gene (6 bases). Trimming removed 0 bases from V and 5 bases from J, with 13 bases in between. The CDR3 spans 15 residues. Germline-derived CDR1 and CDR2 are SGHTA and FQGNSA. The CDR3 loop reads CASSLAPAGRETQYF. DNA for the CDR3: TGTGCCAGCAGCTTAGCCCCGGCAGGGAGGGAGACCCAGTACTTC.

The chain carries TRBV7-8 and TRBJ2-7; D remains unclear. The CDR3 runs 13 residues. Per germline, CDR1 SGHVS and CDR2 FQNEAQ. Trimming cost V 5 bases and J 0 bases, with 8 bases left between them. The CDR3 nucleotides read TGTGCCAGCAGCCAACTTAGCTCCTACGAGCAGTACTTC. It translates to CASSQLSSYEQYF.

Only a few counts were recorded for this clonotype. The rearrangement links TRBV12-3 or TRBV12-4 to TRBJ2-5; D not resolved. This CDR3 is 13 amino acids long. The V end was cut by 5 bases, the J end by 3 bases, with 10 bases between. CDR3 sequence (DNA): TGTGCCAGCAGTCCAGACCAGGAAGAGACCCAGTACTTC. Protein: CASSPDQEETQYF.

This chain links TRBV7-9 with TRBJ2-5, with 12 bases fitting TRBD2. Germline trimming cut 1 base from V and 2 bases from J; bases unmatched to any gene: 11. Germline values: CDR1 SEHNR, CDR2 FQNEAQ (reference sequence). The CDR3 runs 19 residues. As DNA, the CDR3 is TGTGCCAGCAGCTTAGGTTCAATCGGACTAGCGGGGTCTCAAGAGACCCAGTACTTC. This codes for CASSLGSIGLAGSQETQYF.

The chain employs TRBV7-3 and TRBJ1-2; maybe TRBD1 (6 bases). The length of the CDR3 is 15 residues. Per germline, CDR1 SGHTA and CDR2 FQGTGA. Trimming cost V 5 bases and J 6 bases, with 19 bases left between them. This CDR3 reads CASSEHVGGDDGYTF. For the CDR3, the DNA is TGTGCCAGCAGCGAACACGTTGGGGGCGATGATGGCTACACCTTC.

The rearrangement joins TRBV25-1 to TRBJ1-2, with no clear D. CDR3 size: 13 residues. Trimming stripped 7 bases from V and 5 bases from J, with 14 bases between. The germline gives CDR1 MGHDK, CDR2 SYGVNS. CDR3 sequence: CASTEARGYGYTF. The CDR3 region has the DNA TGTGCCAGCACAGAGGCCAGAGGGTATGGCTACACCTTC.

The CDR3 region has the DNA TGCAGCGTCCAGACAGGGGAGGTCGGGGGCTACACCTTC. Residues: CSVQTGEVGGYTF. The genes are TRBV29-1 and TRBJ1-2; 8 nucleotides agree with TRBD1. The germline V gene encodes CDR1 SQVTM and CDR2 ANQGSEA. The V and J ends lost 6 bases and 8 bases, in that order; junction bases with no gene match: 11. CDR3 size: 13 residues.

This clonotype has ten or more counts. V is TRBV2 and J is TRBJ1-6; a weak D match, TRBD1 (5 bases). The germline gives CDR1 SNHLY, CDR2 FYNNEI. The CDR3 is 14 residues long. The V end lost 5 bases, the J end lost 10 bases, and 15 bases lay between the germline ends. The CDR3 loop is CASSYGAKGSPLHF. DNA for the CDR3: TGTGCCAGCAGTTACGGGGCCAAGGGGTCACCCCTCCACTTT.